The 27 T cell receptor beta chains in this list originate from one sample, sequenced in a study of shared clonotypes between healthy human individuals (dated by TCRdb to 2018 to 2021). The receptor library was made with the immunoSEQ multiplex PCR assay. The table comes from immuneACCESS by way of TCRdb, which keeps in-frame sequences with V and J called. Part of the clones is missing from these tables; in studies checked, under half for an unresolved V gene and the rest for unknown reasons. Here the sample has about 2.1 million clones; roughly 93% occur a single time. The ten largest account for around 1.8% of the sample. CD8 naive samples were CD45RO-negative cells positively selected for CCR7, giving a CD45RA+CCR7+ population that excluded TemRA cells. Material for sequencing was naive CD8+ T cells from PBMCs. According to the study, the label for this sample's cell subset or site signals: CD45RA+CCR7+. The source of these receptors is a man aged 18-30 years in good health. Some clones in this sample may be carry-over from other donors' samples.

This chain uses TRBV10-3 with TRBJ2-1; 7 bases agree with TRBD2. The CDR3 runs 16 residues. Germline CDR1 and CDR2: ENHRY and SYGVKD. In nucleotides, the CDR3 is TGTGGGACCCGAGGTGCGGGAGAGGATGGAAACAATGAGCAGTTCTTC. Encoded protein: CGTRGAGEDGNNEQFF.

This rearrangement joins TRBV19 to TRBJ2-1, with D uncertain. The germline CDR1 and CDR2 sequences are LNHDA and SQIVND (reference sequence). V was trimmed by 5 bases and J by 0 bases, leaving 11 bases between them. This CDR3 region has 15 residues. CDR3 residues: CASSLWPSSYNEQFF. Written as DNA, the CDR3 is TGTGCCAGTAGTCTGTGGCCTAGCTCCTACAATGAGCAGTTCTTC.

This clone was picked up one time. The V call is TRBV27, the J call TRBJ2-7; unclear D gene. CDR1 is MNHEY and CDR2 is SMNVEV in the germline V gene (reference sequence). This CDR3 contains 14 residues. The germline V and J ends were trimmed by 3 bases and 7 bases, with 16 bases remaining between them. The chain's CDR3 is CASSFLLSDGEQYF. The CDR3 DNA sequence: TGTGCCAGCAGTTTCTTATTGTCGGACGGAGAGCAGTACTTC.

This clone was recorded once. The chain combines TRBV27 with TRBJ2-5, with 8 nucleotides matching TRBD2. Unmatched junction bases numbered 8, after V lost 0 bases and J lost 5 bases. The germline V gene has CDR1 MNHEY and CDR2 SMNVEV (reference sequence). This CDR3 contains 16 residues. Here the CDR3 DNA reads TGTGCCAGCAGTTTATCGGGACGGGAGGGCGAGGAGACCCAGTACTTC. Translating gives CASSLSGREGEETQYF.

CDR3 in DNA: TGTGCCAGCAGTTACTCGTCCAGGGCCGAGCAGTACTTC. Its protein is CASSYSSRAEQYF. The rearrangement links TRBV6-5 to TRBJ2-7; TRBD1 is a possible D gene (5 bases). This CDR3 comprises 13 residues. The ends were cut back, 0 bases at V and 6 bases at J, with 9 bases in the middle. The germline V gene encodes CDR1 MNHEY and CDR2 SVGAGI.

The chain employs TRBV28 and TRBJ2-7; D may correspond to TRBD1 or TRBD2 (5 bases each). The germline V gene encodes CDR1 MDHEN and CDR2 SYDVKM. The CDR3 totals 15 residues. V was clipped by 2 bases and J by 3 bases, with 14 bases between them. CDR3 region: CASSLEGRRDYEQYF. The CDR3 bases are TGTGCCAGCAGTTTAGAGGGACGCCGCGACTACGAGCAGTACTTC. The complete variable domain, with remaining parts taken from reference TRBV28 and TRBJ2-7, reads DVKVTQSSRYLVKRTGEKVFLECVQDMDHENMFWYRQDPGLGLRLIYFSYDVKMKEKGDIPEGYSVSREKKERFSLILESASTNQTSMYLCASSLEGRRDYEQYFGPGTRLTVT.

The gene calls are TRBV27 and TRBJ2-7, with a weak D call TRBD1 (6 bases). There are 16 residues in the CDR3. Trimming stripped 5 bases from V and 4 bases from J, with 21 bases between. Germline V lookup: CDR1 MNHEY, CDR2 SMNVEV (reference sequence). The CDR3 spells CASSPASGERWYEQYF. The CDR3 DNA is TGTGCCAGCAGTCCAGCCTCAGGGGAGAGGTGGTACGAGCAGTACTTC.

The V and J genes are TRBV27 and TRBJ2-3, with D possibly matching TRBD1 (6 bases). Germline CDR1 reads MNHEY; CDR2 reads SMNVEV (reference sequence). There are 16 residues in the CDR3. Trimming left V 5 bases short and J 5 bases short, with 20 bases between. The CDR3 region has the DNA TGTGCCAGCAGTCCGTTGAACCGGTTCAGGGGAGATACGCAGTATTTT. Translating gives CASSPLNRFRGDTQYF.

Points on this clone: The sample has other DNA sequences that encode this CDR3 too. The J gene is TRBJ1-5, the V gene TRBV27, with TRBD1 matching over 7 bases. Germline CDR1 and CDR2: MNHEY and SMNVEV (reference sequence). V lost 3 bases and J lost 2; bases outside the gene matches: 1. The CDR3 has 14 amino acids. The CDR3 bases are TGTGCCAGCAGTTTCGGGACAGGCAATCAGCCCCAGCATTTT. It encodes CASSFGTGNQPQHF.

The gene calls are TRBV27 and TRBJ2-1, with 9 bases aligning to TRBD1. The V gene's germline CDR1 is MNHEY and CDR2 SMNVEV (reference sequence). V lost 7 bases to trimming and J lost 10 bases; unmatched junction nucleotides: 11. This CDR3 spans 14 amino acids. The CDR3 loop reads CASTQGASGIEQFF. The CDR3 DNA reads TGTGCCAGCACACAGGGGGCGTCGGGGATAGAGCAGTTCTTC.

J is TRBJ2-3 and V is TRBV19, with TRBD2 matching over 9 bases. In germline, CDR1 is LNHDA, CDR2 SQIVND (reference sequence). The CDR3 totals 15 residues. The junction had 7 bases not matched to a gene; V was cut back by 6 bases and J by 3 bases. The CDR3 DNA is TGTGCCAGTAGGACGCGGGAGGGCCTTACAGATACGCAGTATTTT. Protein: CASRTREGLTDTQYF. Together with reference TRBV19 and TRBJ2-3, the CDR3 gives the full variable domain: DGGITQSPKYLFRKEGQNVTLSCEQNLNHDAMYWYRQDPGQGLRLIYYSQIVNDFQKGDIAEGYSVSREKKESFPLTVTSAQKNPTAFYLCASRTREGLTDTQYFGPGTRLTVL.

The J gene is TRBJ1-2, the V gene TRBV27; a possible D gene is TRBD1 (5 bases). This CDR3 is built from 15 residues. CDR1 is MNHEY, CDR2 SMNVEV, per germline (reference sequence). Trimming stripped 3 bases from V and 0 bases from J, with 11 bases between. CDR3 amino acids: CASSFQGGANYGYTF. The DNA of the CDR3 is TGTGCCAGCAGTTTCCAGGGTGGGGCTAACTATGGCTACACCTTC.

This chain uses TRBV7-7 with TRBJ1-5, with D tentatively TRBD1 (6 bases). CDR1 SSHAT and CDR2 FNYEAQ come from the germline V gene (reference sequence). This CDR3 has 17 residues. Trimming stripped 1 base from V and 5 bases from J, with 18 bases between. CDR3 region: CASSLVNRERLYQPQHF. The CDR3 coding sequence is TGTGCCAGCAGCTTAGTTAACAGGGAAAGACTATATCAGCCCCAGCATTTT.

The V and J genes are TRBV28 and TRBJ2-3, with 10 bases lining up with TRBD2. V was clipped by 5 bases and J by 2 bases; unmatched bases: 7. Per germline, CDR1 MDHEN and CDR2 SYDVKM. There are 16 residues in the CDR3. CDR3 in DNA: TGTGCCAGCAGTCTCCTTAGCGGGAGGTTCACAGATACGCAGTATTTT. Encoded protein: CASSLLSGRFTDTQYF.

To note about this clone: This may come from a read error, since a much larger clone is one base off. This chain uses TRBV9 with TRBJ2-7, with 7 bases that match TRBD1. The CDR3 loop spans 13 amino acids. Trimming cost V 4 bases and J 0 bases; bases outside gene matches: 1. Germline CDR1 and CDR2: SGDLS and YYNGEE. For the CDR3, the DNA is TGTGCCAGCAGCCGGGACAGCTCCTACGAGCAGTACTTC. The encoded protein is CASSRDSSYEQYF.

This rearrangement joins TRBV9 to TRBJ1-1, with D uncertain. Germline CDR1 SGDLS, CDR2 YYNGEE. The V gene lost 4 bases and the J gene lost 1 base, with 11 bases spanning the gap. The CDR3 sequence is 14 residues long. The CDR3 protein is CASSTRTANTEAFF. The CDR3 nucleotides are TGTGCCAGCAGCACCCGGACGGCGAACACTGAAGCTTTCTTT.

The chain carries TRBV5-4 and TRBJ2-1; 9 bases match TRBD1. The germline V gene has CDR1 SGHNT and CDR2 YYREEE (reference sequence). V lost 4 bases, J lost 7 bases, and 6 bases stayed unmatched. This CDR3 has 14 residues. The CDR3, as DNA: TGTGCCAGCAGCGCCCTAGACAGGGGGAATGAGCAGTTCTTC. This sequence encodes CASSALDRGNEQFF.

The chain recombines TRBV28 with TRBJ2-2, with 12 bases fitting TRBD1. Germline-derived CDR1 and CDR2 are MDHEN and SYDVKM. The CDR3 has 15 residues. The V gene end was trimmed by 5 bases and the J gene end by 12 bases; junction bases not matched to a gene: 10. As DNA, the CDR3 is TGTGCCAGCAGTCCACCGGGACAGGGGGCCCCTAAGCTGTTTTTT. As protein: CASSPPGQGAPKLFF.

The CDR3 here is CASSLGRRILTPSTDTQYF. CDR3 nucleotide sequence: TGTGCCAGCAGCCTGGGACGGCGGATCCTTACTCCTAGCACAGATACGCAGTATTTT. The V call is TRBV7-9, the J call TRBJ2-3; D might be TRBD1 or TRBD2, each matching 5 bases. The CDR3 consists of 19 residues. V was pared by 5 bases and J by 0 bases, with 24 bases between. Germline V gene sequence: CDR1 SEHNR, CDR2 FQNEAQ (reference sequence).

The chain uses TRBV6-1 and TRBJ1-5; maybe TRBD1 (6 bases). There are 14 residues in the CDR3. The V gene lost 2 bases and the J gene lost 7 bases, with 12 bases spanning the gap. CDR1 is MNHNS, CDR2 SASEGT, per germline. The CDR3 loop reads CASSEIQGWQPQHF. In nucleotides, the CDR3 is TGTGCCAGCAGTGAAATACAGGGTTGGCAGCCCCAGCATTTT.

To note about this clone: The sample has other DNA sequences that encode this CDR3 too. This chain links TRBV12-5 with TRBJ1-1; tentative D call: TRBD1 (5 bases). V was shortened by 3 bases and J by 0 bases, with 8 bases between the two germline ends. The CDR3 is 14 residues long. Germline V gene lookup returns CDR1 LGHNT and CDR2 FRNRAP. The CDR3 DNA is TGTGCTAGTGGTTTTGGGGGGTTGAACACTGAAGCTTTCTTT. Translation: CASGFGGLNTEAFF.

This CDR3 reads CASSGRDSYEQYF. The CDR3 DNA sequence: TGTGCCAGCAGCGGCCGGGACAGCTACGAGCAGTACTTC. V gene TRBV4-2 combines with J gene TRBJ2-7; TRBD1 agrees at 7 bases. With 5 bases clipped from V and 3 bases from J, the junction kept 4 bases outside the gene matches. Germline CDR1 and CDR2: LGHNA and YNFKEQ. The CDR3 contains 13 residues.

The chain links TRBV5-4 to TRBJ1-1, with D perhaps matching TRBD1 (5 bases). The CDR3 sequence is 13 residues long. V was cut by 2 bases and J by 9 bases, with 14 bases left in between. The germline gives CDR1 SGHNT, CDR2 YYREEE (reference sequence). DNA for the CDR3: TGTGCCAGCAGCTTTAGGGGTACGCAGCAAGCTTTCTTT. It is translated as CASSFRGTQQAFF.

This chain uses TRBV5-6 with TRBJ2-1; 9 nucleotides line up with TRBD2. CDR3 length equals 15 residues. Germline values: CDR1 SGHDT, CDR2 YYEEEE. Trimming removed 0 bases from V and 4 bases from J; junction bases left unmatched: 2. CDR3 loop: CASSLASGAYNEQFF. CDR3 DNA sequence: TGTGCCAGCAGCTTGGCTAGCGGGGCTTACAATGAGCAGTTCTTC. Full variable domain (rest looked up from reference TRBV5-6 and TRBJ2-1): DAGVTQSPTHLIKTRGQQVTLRCSPKSGHDTVSWYQQALGQGPQFIFQYYEEEERQRGNFPDRFSGHQFPNYSSELNVNALLLGDSALYLCASSLASGAYNEQFFGPGTRLTVL.

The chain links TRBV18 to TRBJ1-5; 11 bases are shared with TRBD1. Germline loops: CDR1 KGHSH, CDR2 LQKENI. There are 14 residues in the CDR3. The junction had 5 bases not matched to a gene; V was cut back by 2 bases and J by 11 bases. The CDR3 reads CASSPNRGQGAQHF. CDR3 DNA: TGTGCCAGCTCACCAAACCGGGGACAGGGGGCCCAGCATTTT.

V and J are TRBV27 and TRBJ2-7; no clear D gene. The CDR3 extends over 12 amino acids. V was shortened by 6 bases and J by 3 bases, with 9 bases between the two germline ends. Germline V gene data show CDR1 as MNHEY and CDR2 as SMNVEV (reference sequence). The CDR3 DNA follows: TGTGCCAGCAGGAAGACGGTCTACGAGCAGTACTTC. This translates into CASRKTVYEQYF.

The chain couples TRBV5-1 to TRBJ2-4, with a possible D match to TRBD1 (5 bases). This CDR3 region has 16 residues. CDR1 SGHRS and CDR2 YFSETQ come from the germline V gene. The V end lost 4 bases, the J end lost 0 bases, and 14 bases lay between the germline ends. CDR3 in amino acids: CASSLLPGLAKNIQYF. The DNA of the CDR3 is TGCGCCAGCAGCCTACTTCCAGGGCTAGCCAAAAACATTCAGTACTTC.